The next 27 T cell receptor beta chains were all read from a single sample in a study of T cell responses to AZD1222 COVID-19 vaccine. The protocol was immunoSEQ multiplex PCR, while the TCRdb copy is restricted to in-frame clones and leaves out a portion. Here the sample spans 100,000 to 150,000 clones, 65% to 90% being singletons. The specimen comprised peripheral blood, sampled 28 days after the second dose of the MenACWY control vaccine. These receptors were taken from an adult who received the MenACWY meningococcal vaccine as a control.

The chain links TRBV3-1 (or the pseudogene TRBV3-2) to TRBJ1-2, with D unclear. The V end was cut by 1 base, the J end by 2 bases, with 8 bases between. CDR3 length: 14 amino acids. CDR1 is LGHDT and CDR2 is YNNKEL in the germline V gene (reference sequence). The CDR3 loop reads CASSQVSVNYGYTF. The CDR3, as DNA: TGTGCCAGCAGCCAAGTTTCAGTGAACTATGGCTACACCTTC.

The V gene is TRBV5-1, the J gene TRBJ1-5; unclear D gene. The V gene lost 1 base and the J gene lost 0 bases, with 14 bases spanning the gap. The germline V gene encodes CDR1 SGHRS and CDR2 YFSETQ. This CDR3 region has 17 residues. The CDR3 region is CASSLQALDVSNQPQHF. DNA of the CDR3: TGCGCCAGCAGCTTGCAAGCATTGGACGTTAGCAATCAGCCCCAGCATTTT. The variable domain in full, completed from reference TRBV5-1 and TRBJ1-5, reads KAGVTQTPRYLIKTRGQQVTLSCSPISGHRSVSWYQQTPGQGLQFLFEYFSETQRNKGNFPGRFSGRQFSNSRSEMNVSTLELGDSALYLCASSLQALDVSNQPQHFGDGTRLSIL.

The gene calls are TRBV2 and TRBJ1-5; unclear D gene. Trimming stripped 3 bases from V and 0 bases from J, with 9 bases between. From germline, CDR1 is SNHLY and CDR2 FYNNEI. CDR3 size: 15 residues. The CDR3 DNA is TGTGCCAGCAGTGATCCGGGGAGTAGCAATCAGCCCCAGCATTTT. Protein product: CASSDPGSSNQPQHF.

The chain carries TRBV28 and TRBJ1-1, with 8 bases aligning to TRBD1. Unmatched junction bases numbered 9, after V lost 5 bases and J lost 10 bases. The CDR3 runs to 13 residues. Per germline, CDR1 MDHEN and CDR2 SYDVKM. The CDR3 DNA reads TGTGCCAGCAGTGCCCTCGCCGACAGGGGAGCTTTCTTT. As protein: CASSALADRGAFF.

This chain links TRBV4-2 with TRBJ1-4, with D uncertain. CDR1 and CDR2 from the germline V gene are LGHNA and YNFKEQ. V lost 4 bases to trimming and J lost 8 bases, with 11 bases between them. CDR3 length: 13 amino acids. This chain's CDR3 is CASSPREDEKLFF. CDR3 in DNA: TGTGCCAGCAGCCCTCGAGAGGACGAAAAACTGTTTTTT.

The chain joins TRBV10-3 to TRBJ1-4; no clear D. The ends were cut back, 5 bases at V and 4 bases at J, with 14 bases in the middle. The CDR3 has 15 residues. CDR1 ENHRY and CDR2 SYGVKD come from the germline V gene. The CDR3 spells CAISSGPEGNEKLFF. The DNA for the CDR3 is TGTGCCATCAGTTCTGGGCCCGAGGGTAATGAAAAACTGTTTTTT.

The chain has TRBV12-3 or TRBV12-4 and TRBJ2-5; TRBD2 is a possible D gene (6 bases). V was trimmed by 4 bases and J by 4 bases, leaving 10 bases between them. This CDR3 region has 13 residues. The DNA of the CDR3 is TGTGCCAGCAGTTACGGGGGTAGAGAGACCCAGTACTTC. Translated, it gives CASSYGGRETQYF.

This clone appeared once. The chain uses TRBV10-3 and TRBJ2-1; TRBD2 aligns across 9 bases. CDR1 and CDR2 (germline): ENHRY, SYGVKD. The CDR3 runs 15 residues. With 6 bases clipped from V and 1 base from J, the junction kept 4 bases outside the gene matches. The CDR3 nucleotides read TGTGCCATCAGAGGGGGACTAGCATCCTACAATGAGCAGTTCTTC. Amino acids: CAIRGGLASYNEQFF.

In nucleotides, the CDR3 is TGTGCCAGCAGCCTGGGACAGCGTAACTATGGCTACACCTTC. It translates to CASSLGQRNYGYTF. The chain combines TRBV7-8 with TRBJ1-2; 7 positions agree with TRBD1. CDR1 is SGHVS and CDR2 is FQNEAQ in the germline V gene. The V segment lost 5 bases and the J segment 1 base; nucleotides outside the gene matches: 4. The CDR3 is 14 amino acids. The full variable domain, completed using reference TRBV7-8 and TRBJ1-2, is GAGVSQSPRYKVAKRGQDVALRCDPISGHVSLFWYQQALGQGPEFLTYFQNEAQLDKSGLPSDRFFAERPEGSVSTLKIQRTQQEDSAVYLCASSLGQRNYGYTFGSGTRLTVV.

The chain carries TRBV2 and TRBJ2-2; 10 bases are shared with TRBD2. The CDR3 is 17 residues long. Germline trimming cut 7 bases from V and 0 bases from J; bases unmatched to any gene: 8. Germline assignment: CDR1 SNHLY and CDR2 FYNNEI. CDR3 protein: CASTLRTSGSNTGELFF. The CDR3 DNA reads TGTGCCAGCACCCTACGGACTAGCGGATCGAACACCGGGGAGCTGTTTTTT. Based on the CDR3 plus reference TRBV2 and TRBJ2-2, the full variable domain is EPEVTQTPSHQVTQMGQEVILRCVPISNHLYFYWYRQILGQKVEFLVSFYNNEISEKSEIFDDQFSVERPDGSNFTLKIRSTKLEDSAMYFCASTLRTSGSNTGELFFGEGSRLTVL.

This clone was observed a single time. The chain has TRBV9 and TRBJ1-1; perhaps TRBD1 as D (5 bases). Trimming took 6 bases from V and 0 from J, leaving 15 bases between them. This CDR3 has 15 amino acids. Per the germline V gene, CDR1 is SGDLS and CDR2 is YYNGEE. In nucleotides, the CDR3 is TGTGCCAGCACAAACACGGGACGGCTGAACACTGAAGCTTTCTTT. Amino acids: CASTNTGRLNTEAFF.

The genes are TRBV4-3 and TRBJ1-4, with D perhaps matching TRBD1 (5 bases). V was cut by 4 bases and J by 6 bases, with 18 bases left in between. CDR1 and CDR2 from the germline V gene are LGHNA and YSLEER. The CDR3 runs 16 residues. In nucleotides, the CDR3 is TGCGCCAGCAGCCGAGGCCTAGGCGGGGGAGATGAAAAACTGTTTTTT. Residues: CASSRGLGGGDEKLFF.

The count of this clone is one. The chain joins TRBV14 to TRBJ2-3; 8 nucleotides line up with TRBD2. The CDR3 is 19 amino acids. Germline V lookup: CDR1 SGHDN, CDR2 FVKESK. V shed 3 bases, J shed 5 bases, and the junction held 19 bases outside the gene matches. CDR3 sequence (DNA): TGTGCCAGCAGCCAGACTTGGGCAGCGGGGGTCCCTTTTCAAGATACGCAGTATTTT. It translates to CASSQTWAAGVPFQDTQYF.

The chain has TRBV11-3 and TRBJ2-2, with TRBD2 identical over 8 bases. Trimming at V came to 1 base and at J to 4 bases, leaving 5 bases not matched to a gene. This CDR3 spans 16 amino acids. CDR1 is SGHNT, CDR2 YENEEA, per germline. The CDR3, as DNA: TGTGCCAGCAGCTTAGCCTCCGGGACTAGCACCGGGGAGCTGTTTTTT. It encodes CASSLASGTSTGELFF. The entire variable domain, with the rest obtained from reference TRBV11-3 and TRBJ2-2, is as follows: EAGVVQSPRYKIIEKKQPVAFWCNPISGHNTLYWYLQNLGQGPELLIRYENEEAVDDSQLPKDRFSAERLKGVDSTLKIQPAELGDSAVYLCASSLASGTSTGELFFGEGSRLTVL.

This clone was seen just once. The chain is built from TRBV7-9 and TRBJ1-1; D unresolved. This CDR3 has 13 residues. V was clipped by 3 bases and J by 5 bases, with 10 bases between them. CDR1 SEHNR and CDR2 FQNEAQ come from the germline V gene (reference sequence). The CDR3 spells CASSFGERTEAFF. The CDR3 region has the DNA TGTGCCAGCAGCTTTGGGGAGCGGACTGAAGCTTTCTTT.

The CDR3 DNA follows: TGTGCCAGTATGACAACCGGGACAGGGGTTTCACCCCTCCACTTT. Translating it yields CASMTTGTGVSPLHF. This chain uses TRBV19 with TRBJ1-6, with 10 bases fitting TRBD1. Trimming took 7 bases from V and 9 from J; bases not matched to a gene: 9. The CDR3 has 15 amino acids. Germline CDR1 LNHDA, CDR2 SQIVND (reference sequence).

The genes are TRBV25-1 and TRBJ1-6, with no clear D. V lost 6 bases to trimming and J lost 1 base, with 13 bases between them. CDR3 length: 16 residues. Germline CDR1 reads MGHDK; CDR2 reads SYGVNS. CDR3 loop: CASRVGSGSYNSPLHF. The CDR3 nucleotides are TGTGCCAGCAGGGTGGGGTCTGGGTCCTATAATTCACCCCTCCACTTT.

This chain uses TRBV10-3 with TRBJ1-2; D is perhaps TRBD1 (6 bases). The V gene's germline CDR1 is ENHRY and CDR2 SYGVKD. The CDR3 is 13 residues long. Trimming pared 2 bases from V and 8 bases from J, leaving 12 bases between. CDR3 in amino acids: CAISEGQGYGYTF. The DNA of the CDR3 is TGTGCCATCAGTGAGGGGCAGGGGTACGGCTACACCTTC.

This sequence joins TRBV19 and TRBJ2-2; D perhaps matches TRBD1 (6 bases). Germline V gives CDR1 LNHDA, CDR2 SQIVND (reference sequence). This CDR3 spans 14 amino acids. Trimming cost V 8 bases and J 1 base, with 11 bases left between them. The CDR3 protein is CASYTGRNTGELFF. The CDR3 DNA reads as TGTGCCAGTTATACAGGGAGGAACACCGGGGAGCTGTTTTTT.

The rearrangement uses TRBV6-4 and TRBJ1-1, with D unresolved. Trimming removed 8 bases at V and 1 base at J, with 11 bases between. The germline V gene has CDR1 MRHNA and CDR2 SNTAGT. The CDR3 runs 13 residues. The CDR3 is CASALGPNTEAFF. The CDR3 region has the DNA TGTGCCAGCGCGTTGGGCCCGAACACTGAAGCTTTCTTT.

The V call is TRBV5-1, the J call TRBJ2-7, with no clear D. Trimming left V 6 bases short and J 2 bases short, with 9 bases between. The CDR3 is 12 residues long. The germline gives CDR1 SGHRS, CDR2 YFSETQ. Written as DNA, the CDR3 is TGCGCCAGCAAGGACCGCGCCTACGAGCAGTACTTC. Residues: CASKDRAYEQYF.

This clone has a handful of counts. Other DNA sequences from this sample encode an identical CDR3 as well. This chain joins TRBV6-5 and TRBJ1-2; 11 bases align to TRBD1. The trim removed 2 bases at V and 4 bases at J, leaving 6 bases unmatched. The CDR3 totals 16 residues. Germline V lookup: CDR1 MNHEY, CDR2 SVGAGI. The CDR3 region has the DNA TGTGCCAGCAGTTACGTGAGGACAGGGGGCTCCTATGGCTACACCTTC. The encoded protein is CASSYVRTGGSYGYTF.

DNA for the CDR3: TGCGCCAGCAGTACGGGGACGCAAGGAAACACCATATATTTT. It codes for CASSTGTQGNTIYF. The rearrangement uses TRBV10-2 and TRBJ1-3, with D possibly matching TRBD1 (5 bases). Germline CDR1 and CDR2: WSHSY and SAAADI. This CDR3 is 14 amino acids long. V was trimmed by 5 bases and J by 4 bases, leaving 12 bases between them.

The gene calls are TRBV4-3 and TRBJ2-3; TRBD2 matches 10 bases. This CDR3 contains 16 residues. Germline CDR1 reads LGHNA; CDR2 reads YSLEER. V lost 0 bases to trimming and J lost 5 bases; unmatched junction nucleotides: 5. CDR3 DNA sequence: TGCGCCAGCAGCCAAGATCGGGTAGCGGGAGGAGATACGCAGTATTTT. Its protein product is CASSQDRVAGGDTQYF.

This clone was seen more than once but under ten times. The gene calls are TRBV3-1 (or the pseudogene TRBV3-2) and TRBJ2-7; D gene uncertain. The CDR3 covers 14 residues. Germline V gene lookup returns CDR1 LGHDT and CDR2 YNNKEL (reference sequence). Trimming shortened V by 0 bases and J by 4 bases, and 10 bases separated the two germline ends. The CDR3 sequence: CASSQDLRVYEQYF. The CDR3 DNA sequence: TGTGCCAGCAGCCAAGATTTAAGGGTTTACGAGCAGTACTTC.

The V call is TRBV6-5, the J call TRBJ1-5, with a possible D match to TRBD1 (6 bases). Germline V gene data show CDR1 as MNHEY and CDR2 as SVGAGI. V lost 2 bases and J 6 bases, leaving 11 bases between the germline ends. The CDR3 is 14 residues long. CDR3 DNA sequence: TGTGCCAGCAGTTACCTATCAGGGGCTCAGCCCCAGCATTTT. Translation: CASSYLSGAQPQHF.

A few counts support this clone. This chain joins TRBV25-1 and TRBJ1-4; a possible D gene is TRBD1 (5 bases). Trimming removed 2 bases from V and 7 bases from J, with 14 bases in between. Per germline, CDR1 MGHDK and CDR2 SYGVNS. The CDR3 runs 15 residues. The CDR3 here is CASSEPGPGVEKLFF. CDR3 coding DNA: TGTGCCAGCAGTGAACCGGGACCCGGGGTTGAAAAACTGTTTTTT.